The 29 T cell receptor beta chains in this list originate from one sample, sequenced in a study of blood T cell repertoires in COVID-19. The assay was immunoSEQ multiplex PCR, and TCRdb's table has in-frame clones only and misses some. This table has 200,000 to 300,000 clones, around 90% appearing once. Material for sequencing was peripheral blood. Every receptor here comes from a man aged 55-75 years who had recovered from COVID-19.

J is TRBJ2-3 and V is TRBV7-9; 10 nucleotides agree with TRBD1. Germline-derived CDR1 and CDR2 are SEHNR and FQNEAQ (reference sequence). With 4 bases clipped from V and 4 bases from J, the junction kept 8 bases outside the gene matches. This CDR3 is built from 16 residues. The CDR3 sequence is CASSSPGQGTSDTQYF. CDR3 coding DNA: TGTGCCAGCAGCTCGCCGGGACAGGGGACATCAGATACGCAGTATTTT.

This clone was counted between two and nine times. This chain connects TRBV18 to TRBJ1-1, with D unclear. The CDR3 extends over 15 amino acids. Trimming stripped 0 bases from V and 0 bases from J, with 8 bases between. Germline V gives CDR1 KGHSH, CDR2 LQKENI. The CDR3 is CASSPPGRLNTEAFF. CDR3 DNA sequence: TGTGCCAGCTCACCACCGGGCAGATTGAACACTGAAGCTTTCTTT. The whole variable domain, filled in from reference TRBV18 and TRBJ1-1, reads NAGVMQNPRHLVRRRGQEARLRCSPMKGHSHVYWYRQLPEEGLKFMVYLQKENIIDESGMPKERFSAEFPKEGPSILRIQQVVRGDSAAYFCASSPPGRLNTEAFFGQGTRLTVV.

CDR3 nucleotides: TGTGCCAGCTCACAGACTGCAACTAATGAAAAACTGTTTTTT. Its protein product is CASSQTATNEKLFF. The chain couples TRBV18 to TRBJ1-4; D ambiguous. The V end was cut by 4 bases, the J end by 0 bases, with 6 bases between. The CDR3 covers 14 residues. CDR1 KGHSH and CDR2 LQKENI come from the germline V gene.

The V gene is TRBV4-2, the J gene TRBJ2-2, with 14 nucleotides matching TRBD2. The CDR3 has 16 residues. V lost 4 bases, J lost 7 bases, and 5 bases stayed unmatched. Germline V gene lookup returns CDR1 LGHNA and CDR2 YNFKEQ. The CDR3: CASSPRLAGGRGELFF. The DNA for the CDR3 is TGTGCCAGCAGCCCGCGACTAGCGGGGGGGCGCGGGGAGCTGTTTTTT.

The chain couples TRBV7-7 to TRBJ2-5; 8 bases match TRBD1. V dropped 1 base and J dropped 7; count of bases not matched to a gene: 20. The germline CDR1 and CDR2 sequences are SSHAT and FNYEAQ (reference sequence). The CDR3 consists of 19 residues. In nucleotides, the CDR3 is TGTGCCAGCAGCTTAGTAGCGTGGGACAGGTCGAAAAAAGGGGGGACCCAGTACTTC. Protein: CASSLVAWDRSKKGGTQYF.

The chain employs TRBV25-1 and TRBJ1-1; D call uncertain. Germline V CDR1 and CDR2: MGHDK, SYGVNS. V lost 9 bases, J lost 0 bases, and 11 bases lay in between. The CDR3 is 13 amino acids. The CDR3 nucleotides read TGTGCCAGTGTCTCGTTAGTGAACACTGAAGCTTTCTTT. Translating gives CASVSLVNTEAFF.

CDR3 sequence: CASSQGGTPTNYGYTF. CDR3 bases: TGCGCCAGCAGCCAAGGGGGGACACCGACTAACTATGGCTACACCTTC. The chain employs TRBV4-1 and TRBJ1-2; tentative D call: TRBD1 (6 bases). There are 16 residues in the CDR3. Trimming took 1 base from V and 0 from J, leaving 12 bases between them. Germline V lookup: CDR1 MGHRA, CDR2 YSYEKL.

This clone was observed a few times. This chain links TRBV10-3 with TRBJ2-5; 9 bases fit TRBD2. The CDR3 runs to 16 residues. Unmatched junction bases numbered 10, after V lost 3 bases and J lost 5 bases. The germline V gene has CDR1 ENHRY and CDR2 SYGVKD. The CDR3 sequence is CAISDRAGGISETQYF. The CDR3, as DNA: TGTGCCATCAGTGACCGGGCGGGGGGGATTTCGGAGACCCAGTACTTC.

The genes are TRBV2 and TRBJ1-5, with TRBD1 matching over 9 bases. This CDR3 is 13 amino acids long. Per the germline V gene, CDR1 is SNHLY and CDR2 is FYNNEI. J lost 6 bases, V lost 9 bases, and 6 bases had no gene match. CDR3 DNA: TGTGCCAGTGACAGGGGGGGAGGTCAGCCCCAGCATTTT. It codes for CASDRGGGQPQHF.

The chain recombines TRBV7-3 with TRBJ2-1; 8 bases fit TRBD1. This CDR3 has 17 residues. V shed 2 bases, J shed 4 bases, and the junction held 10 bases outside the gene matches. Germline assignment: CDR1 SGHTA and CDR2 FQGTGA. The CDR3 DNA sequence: TGTGCCAGCAGCTTATCCCGGACAGGGCGAAGATACAATGAGCAGTTCTTC. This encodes CASSLSRTGRRYNEQFF.

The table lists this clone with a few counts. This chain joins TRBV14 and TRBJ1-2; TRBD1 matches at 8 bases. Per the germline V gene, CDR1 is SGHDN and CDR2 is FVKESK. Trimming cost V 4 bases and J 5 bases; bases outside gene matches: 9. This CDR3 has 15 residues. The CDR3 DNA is TGTGCCAGCAGCCCCGACCAGAACAGGGGGTATGGCTACACCTTC. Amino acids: CASSPDQNRGYGYTF.

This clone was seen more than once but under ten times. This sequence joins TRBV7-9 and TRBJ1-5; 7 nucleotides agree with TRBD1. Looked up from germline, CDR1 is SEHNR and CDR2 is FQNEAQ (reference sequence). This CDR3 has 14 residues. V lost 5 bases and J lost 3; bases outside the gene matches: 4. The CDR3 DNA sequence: TGTGCCAGCAGCGGGGGACAGATCAATCAGCCCCAGCATTTT. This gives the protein CASSGGQINQPQHF. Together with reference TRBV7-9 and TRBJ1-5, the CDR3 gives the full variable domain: DTGVSQNPRHKITKRGQNVTFRCDPISEHNRLYWYRQTLGQGPEFLTYFQNEAQLEKSRLLSDRFSAERPKGSFSTLEIQRTEQGDSAMYLCASSGGQINQPQHFGDGTRLSIL.

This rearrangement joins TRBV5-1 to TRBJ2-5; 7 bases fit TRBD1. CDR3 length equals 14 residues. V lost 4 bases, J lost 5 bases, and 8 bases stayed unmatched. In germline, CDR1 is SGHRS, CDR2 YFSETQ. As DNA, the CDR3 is TGCGCCAGCAGCCCGTGGACAGGCGGGGAGACCCAGTACTTC. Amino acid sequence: CASSPWTGGETQYF. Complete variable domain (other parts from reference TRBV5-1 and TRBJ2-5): KAGVTQTPRYLIKTRGQQVTLSCSPISGHRSVSWYQQTPGQGLQFLFEYFSETQRNKGNFPGRFSGRQFSNSRSEMNVSTLELGDSALYLCASSPWTGGETQYFGPGTRLLVL.

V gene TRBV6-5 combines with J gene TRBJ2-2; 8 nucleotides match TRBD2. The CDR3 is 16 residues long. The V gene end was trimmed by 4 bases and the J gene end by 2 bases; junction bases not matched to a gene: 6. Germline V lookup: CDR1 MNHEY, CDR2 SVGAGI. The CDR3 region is CASSFVAGRNTGELFF. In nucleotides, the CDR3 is TGTGCCAGCAGTTTTGTAGCGGGGAGAAACACCGGGGAGCTGTTTTTT.

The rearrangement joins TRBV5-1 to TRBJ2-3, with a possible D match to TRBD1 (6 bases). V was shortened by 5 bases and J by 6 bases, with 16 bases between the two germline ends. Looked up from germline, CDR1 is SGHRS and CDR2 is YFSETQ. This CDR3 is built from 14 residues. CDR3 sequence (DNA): TGCGCCAGCAGTGTGGGACACCGGGTGGATACGCAGTATTTT. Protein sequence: CASSVGHRVDTQYF.

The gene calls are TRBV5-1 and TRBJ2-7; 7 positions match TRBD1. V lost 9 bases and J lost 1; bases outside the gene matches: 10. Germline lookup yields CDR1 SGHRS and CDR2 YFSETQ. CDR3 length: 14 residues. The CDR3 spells CATKTGTVSYEQYF. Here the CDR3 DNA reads TGCGCCACAAAGACAGGGACGGTATCCTACGAGCAGTACTTC.

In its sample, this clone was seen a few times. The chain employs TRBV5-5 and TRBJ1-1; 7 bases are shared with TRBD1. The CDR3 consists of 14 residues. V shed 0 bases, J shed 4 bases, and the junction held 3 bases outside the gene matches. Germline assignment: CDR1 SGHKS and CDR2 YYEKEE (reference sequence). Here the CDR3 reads CASSLGPGGTEAFF. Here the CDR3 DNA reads TGTGCCAGCAGCTTGGGCCCAGGGGGCACTGAAGCTTTCTTT.

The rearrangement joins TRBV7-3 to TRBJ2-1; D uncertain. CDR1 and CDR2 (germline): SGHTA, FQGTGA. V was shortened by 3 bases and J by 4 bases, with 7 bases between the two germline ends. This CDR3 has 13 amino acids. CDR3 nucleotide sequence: TGTGCCAGCAGCTTGAGTGTATACAATGAGCAGTTCTTC. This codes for CASSLSVYNEQFF.

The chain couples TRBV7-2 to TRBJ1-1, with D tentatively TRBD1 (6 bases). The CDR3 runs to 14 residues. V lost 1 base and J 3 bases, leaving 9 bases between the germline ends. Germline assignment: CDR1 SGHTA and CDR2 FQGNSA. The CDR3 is CASSLVQGYTEAFF. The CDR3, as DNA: TGTGCCAGCAGCTTAGTTCAGGGGTACACTGAAGCTTTCTTT.

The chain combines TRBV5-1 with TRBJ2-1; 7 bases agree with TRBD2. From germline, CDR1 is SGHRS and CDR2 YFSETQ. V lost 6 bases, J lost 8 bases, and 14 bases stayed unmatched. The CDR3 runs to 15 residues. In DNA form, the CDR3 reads TGCGCCAGCACATCGAGGGGAGGGACCGGGGATGAGCAGTTCTTC. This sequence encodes CASTSRGGTGDEQFF.

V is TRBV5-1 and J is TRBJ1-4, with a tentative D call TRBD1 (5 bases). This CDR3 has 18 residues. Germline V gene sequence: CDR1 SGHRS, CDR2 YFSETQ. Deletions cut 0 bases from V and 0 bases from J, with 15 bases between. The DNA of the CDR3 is TGCGCCAGCAGCTTGGAGGAGACAGCTTTAGCAACTAATGAAAAACTGTTTTTT. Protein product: CASSLEETALATNEKLFF.

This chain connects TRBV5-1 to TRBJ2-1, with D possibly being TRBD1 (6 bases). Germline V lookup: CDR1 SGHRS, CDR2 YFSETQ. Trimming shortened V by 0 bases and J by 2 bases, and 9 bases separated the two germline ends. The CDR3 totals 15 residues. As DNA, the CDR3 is TGCGCCAGCAGCTTGGTCCAGGGGACCTACAATGAGCAGTTCTTC. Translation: CASSLVQGTYNEQFF. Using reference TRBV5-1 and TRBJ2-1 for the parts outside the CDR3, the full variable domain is KAGVTQTPRYLIKTRGQQVTLSCSPISGHRSVSWYQQTPGQGLQFLFEYFSETQRNKGNFPGRFSGRQFSNSRSEMNVSTLELGDSALYLCASSLVQGTYNEQFFGPGTRLTVL.

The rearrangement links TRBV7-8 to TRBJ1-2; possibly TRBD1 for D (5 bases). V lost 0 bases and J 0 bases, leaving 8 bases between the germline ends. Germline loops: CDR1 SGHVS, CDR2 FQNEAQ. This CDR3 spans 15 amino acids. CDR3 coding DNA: TGTGCCAGCAGCTTAGCTCGGGGGGCTAACTATGGCTACACCTTC. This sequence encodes CASSLARGANYGYTF.

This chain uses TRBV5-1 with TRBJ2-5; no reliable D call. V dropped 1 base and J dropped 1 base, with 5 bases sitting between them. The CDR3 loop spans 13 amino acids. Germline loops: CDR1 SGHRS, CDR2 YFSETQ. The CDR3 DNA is TGCGCCAGCAGCTTGCATCCCCAAGAGACCCAGTACTTC. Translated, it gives CASSLHPQETQYF. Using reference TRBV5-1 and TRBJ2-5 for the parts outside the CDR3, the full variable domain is KAGVTQTPRYLIKTRGQQVTLSCSPISGHRSVSWYQQTPGQGLQFLFEYFSETQRNKGNFPGRFSGRQFSNSRSEMNVSTLELGDSALYLCASSLHPQETQYFGPGTRLLVL.

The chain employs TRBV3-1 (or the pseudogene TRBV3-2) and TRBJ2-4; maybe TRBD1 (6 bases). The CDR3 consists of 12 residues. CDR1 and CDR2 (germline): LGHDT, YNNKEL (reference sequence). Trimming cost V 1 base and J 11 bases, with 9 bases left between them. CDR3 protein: CASSQARQVQYF. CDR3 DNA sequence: TGTGCCAGCAGCCAAGCTCGACAGGTTCAGTACTTC.

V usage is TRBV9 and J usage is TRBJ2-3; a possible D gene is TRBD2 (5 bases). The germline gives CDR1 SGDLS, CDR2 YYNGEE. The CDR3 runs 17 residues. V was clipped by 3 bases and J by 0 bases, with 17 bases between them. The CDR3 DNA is TGTGCCAGCAGCGCCGCCCCTCCGGGCGGGAGCACAGATACGCAGTATTTT. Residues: CASSAAPPGGSTDTQYF. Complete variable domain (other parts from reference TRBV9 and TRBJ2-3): DSGVTQTPKHLITATGQRVTLRCSPRSGDLSVYWYQQSLDQGLQFLIQYYNGEERAKGNILERFSAQQFPDLHSELNLSSLELGDSALYFCASSAAPPGGSTDTQYFGPGTRLTVL.

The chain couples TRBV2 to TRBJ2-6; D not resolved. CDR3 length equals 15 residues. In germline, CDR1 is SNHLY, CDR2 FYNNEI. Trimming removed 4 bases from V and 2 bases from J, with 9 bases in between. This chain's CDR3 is CASSVEFAGANVLTF. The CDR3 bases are TGTGCCAGCAGTGTTGAGTTTGCTGGGGCCAACGTCCTGACTTTC.

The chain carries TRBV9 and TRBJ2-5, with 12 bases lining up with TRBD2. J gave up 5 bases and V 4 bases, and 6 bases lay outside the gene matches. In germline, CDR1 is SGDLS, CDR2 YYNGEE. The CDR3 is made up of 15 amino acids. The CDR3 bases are TGTGCCAGCAGCCCCCAAGGGACTAGCGGGGAGACCCAGTACTTC. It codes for CASSPQGTSGETQYF.

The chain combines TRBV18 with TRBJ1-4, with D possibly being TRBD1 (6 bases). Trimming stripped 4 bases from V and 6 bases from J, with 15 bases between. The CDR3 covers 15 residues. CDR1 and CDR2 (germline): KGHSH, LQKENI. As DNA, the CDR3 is TGTGCCAGCTCACTTCAGGGGATAGTAGATGAAAAACTGTTTTTT. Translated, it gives CASSLQGIVDEKLFF.